The 9 T cell receptor beta chains below come from one sample, sequenced in a study of blood T cell repertoires in COVID-19 (dated by TCRdb to between 2020 and 2021). Library creation used the immunoSEQ multiplex PCR assay. This immuneACCESS table, as held by TCRdb, lists in-frame sequences with V and J called but not all clones. Of the missing ones, under half trace to an unresolved V gene in checked studies; the others have no known cause. This sample has more than 150,000 clones in its table, and about 83% of those were observed once. In total, the top ten clones hold around an eighth of the sample. The sample taken for sequencing was peripheral blood. These receptors all come from a woman in her sixties or seventies with COVID-19, enrolled during active disease.

The chain recombines TRBV30 with TRBJ2-3; TRBD2 matches 11 bases. Germline V gives CDR1 GTSNPN, CDR2 SVGIG (reference sequence). The V and J ends lost 8 bases and 6 bases, in that order; junction bases with no gene match: 7. The CDR3 is 13 residues long. CDR3 bases: TGTGCCGGTAGCGGGAGGGCCTTTGATACGCAGTATTTT. Protein sequence: CAGSGRAFDTQYF.

The chain recombines TRBV28 with TRBJ2-7; 10 nucleotides line up with TRBD2. Germline-derived CDR1 and CDR2 are MDHEN and SYDVKM. Germline trimming cut 4 bases from V and 5 bases from J; bases unmatched to any gene: 17. The CDR3 loop spans 18 amino acids. The CDR3 coding sequence is TGTGCCAGCAGTTCAATCTTGAGGAGCGGGAGGGCCATTCACGAGCAGTACTTC. It encodes CASSSILRSGRAIHEQYF.

J is TRBJ1-4 and V is TRBV5-6, with TRBD1 matching over 8 bases. This CDR3 is built from 14 residues. V trimming: 0 bases; J trimming: 8 bases; junction bases outside the gene matches: 3. Germline-derived CDR1 and CDR2 are SGHDT and YYEEEE. CDR3 nucleotide sequence: TGTGCCAGCAGCTTGGACAGGGGGGGAGAAAAACTGTTTTTT. Protein: CASSLDRGGEKLFF.

The chain has TRBV5-4 and TRBJ2-7, with TRBD1 as a possible D gene (5 bases). Looked up from germline, CDR1 is SGHNT and CDR2 is YYREEE (reference sequence). The ends were cut back, 0 bases at V and 2 bases at J, with 15 bases in the middle. The CDR3 extends over 16 amino acids. The CDR3 is CASSLGANQGPYEQYF. CDR3 nucleotides: TGTGCCAGCAGCTTGGGGGCCAATCAGGGCCCCTACGAGCAGTACTTC. The full variable domain, completed using reference TRBV5-4 and TRBJ2-7, is ETGVTQSPTHLIKTRGQQVTLRCSSQSGHNTVSWYQQALGQGPQFIFQYYREEENGRGNFPPRFSGLQFPNYSSELNVNALELDDSALYLCASSLGANQGPYEQYFGPGTRLTVT.

The chain is built from TRBV28 and TRBJ2-7; D remains ambiguous. Trimming removed 4 bases at V and 2 bases at J, with 6 bases between. The CDR3 has 12 amino acids. Germline CDR1 is MDHEN and CDR2 is SYDVKM. CDR3 sequence: CASSSNTYEQYF. The CDR3, as DNA: TGTGCCAGCAGTTCGAACACCTACGAGCAGTACTTC.

The V gene is TRBV4-1, the J gene TRBJ2-4; TRBD1 matches at 9 bases. V was clipped by 1 base and J by 8 bases; unmatched bases: 6. The CDR3 loop spans 15 amino acids. Germline CDR1 and CDR2: MGHRA and YSYEKL. This CDR3 is CASSQGDRVMDIQYF. CDR3 nucleotides: TGCGCCAGCAGCCAAGGGGACAGGGTAATGGACATTCAGTACTTC.

The CDR3 sequence: CASSTFFGGLDEKLFF. In nucleotides, the CDR3 is TGTGCCAGCAGTACTTTCTTCGGGGGGCTGGATGAAAAACTGTTTTTT. The chain joins TRBV27 to TRBJ1-4, with D possibly matching TRBD1 (6 bases). The CDR3 has 16 residues. Germline CDR1 and CDR2: MNHEY and SMNVEV (reference sequence). Trimming removed 5 bases at V and 6 bases at J, with 19 bases between.

The rearrangement uses TRBV28 and TRBJ2-7; 9 bases fit TRBD1. This CDR3 region has 14 residues. Germline CDR1 reads MDHEN; CDR2 reads SYDVKM. With V trimmed by 5 bases and J by 6 bases, 8 bases remained unmatched. CDR3 sequence: CASSPIDRGGEQYF. The CDR3 DNA follows: TGTGCCAGCAGTCCGATCGACAGGGGGGGCGAGCAGTACTTC.

The chain recombines TRBV2 with TRBJ2-7; a weak D match, TRBD1 (5 bases). Trimming took 11 bases from V and 2 from J, leaving 16 bases between them. Germline lookup yields CDR1 SNHLY and CDR2 FYNNEI. The CDR3 is 13 residues long. CDR3 sequence reads: CAGPWGGTYEQYF. In DNA, the CDR3 is TGTGCCGGACCATGGGGCGGAACCTACGAGCAGTACTTC.